A selection of T cell receptor beta chains follows, all from one sample in a study of blood T cells in healthy people across ages. TCRdb passed the 5' RACE reads through MiXCR, listing each CDR3 protein once. The sample shows hundreds of thousands of distinct CDR3 sequences, less than 40% of them seen only once. Sequenced: blood. The receptors stem from a woman aged 80 or over in good health. Each CDR3 is given with its conserved first and last residue. D genes are given only for firm matches. Expanded clones get a size class; other rows say once, few or many, or leave the size out.

v_gene	d_gene	abundance	j_gene	CDR3nt	CDR3aa
TRBV29-1	NA	NA	TRBJ1-2	TGCAGCGTAAGGGAGAATAACTATGGCTACACCTTC	CSVRENNYGYTF
TRBV7-2	NA	many	TRBJ2-1	TGTGCCAGCAGCGCCGACAGCTCCTACGGCAATGAGCAGTTCTTC	CASSADSSYGNEQFF
TRBV9	NA	many	TRBJ2-3	TGTGCCAGCACTCAGGTAGGGGGCACAGATACGCAGTATTTT	CASTQVGGTDTQYF
TRBV7-3	NA	many	TRBJ2-1	TGTGCCAGCAGCTTAGGACTGTCAGCGGCTCATGAGCAGTTCTTC	CASSLGLSAAHEQFF
TRBV12-3/TRBV12-4	TRBD1	many	TRBJ2-7	TGTGCCAGCACCGCACGGGTACCTGGGACAGAGGCCGAGCAGTACTTC	CASTARVPGTEAEQYF
TRBV11-3	TRBD2	NA	TRBJ2-7	TGTGCCAGTAGCCCGGGGGGGACTAGCGGCTACGAGCAGTACTTC	CASSPGGTSGYEQYF
TRBV6-1	NA	NA	TRBJ1-5	TGTGCCAGCAGTGGCAGGGGCCTTAGCAATCAGCCCCAGCATTTT	CASSGRGLSNQPQHF
TRBV28	NA	NA	TRBJ2-1	TGTGCCAGCGCCACAGCTTACCGCTACAATGAGCAGTTCTTC	CASATAYRYNEQFF
TRBV2	NA	NA	TRBJ1-5	TGTGCCAGCAGGGACAGAGAAAATCAGCCCCAGCATTTT	CASRDRENQPQHF
TRBV6-2/TRBV6-3	TRBD1	NA	TRBJ2-1	TGTGCCAGCTTATGGACCGACAGGGATTACAATGAGCAGTTCTTC	CASLWTDRDYNEQFF
TRBV5-6	TRBD2	NA	TRBJ2-7	TGTGCCAGCAGCTACTCGACTAGCGGGGTGTACGAGCAGTACTTC	CASSYSTSGVYEQYF
TRBV27	NA	NA	TRBJ1-1	TGTGCCAGCAGTACTACAGGGATTAGGGCTCCGAACACTGAAGCTTTCTTT	CASSTTGIRAPNTEAFF
TRBV20-1	NA	many	TRBJ2-5	TGCAGTGCTAGATGGGTCCGCCAAGAGACCCAGTACTTC	CSARWVRQETQYF
TRBV5-1	TRBD2	many	TRBJ2-3	TGCGCCAGCAGCCTACGGACTAGCGGGGACACAGATACGCAGTATTTT	CASSLRTSGDTDTQYF
TRBV30	NA	few	TRBJ2-4	TGTGCCTGGACCCCTAATTCGAAAAACATTCAGTACTTC	CAWTPNSKNIQYF
TRBV6-1	NA	few	TRBJ2-2	TGTGCCAGCAGAGAGTCAGGGATCCCCACCGGGGAGCTGTTTTTT	CASRESGIPTGELFF
TRBV20-1	NA	NA	TRBJ1-2	TGCAGTGCTAGCGGCGGGCCTGGGGGGAACTATGGCTACACCTTC	CSASGGPGGNYGYTF
TRBV12-3/TRBV12-4	TRBD1	NA	TRBJ2-6	TGTGCCAGCAGATCCCGACAGGGGGTCTTCTCTGGGGCCAACGTCCTGACTTTC	CASRSRQGVFSGANVLTF
TRBV24-1	NA	NA	TRBJ2-1	TGTGCCACCAGTGACCCAATAGGATACAATGAGCAGTTCTTC	CATSDPIGYNEQFF
TRBV10-3	TRBD1	NA	TRBJ2-2	TGTGCCATCAGCCACTCCGGGACAGGGAACACCGGGGAGCTGTTTTTT	CAISHSGTGNTGELFF
TRBV7-2	NA	NA	TRBJ2-7	TGTGCCAGCAGCTTAGACCGATTCTCCTACGAGCAGGACTTC	CASSLDRFSYEQDF
TRBV4-3	TRBD2	NA	TRBJ2-1	TGCGCCAGCAGCCAACAAGGGACTAGATCCTACAATGAGCAGTTCTTC	CASSQQGTRSYNEQFF
TRBV6-5	NA	many	TRBJ1-6	TGTGCCAGCAGTTACAAGCAGGGTGAATCACCCCTCCACTTT	CASSYKQGESPLHF
TRBV6-2/TRBV6-3	NA	NA	TRBJ2-7	TGTGCCAGCCGTCAGCTATCTATCGAGCAGTACTTC	CASRQLSIEQYF
TRBV7-8	NA	NA	TRBJ1-1	TGTGCCAGCGGACACCCAGGCGCTGAAGCTTTCTTT	CASGHPGAEAFF
TRBV4-3	NA	many	TRBJ2-3	TGCGCCAGCAGCCAAGGTCCCCGGACGCAGTATTTT	CASSQGPRTQYF
TRBV29-1	NA	NA	TRBJ2-1	TGCAGCGCCAAATGGGCATACAATGAGCAGTTCTTC	CSAKWAYNEQFF
TRBV30	NA	many	TRBJ2-5	TGTGCCTGGAGTGTGCTTGGGGGGCAAGAGACCCAGTACTTC	CAWSVLGGQETQYF
TRBV10-3	NA	many	TRBJ1-4	TGTGCCATCAGTCGGACAAATAGTAATGAAAAACTGTTTTTT	CAISRTNSNEKLFF
TRBV11-1	NA	many	TRBJ2-5	TGTGCCAGCAGCCCCCGGGTCACACAGTACCAAGAGACCCAGTACTTC	CASSPRVTQYQETQYF
TRBV6-5	TRBD1	NA	TRBJ2-5	TGTGCCAGCAGGGAGACAGGGTACAATGAGCAGTACTTC	CASRETGYNEQYF
TRBV12-3/TRBV12-4	NA	NA	TRBJ1-4	TGTGCCAGCGGAAAGACCGCAACTAATGAAAAACTGTTTTTT	CASGKTATNEKLFF
TRBV28	NA	NA	TRBJ1-5	TGTGCCAGCAGTTTAAGTCCGGGACTCGGGTCCCTTGATCAGCCCCAGCATTTT	CASSLSPGLGSLDQPQHF
TRBV12-3/TRBV12-4	TRBD1	NA	TRBJ1-6	TGTGCCAGCATCGGGACAGGGGGACCAAGTAATTCACCCCTCCACTTT	CASIGTGGPSNSPLHF
TRBV7-9	TRBD2	few	TRBJ2-2	TGTGCCAGCAGCCATTTGACTAGCGGTAACACCGGGGAGCTGTTTTTT	CASSHLTSGNTGELFF
TRBV12-3/TRBV12-4	NA	NA	TRBJ1-2	TGTGCCAGCAGTTTGGGGAACTGGGGCTATGGCTACACCTTC	CASSLGNWGYGYTF
TRBV7-2	TRBD1	many	TRBJ2-6	TGTGCCAGCAGCTCAAAGGGACAGGGTCTTTCCTCTGGGGCCAACGTCCTGACTTTC	CASSSKGQGLSSGANVLTF
TRBV6-2/TRBV6-3	NA	many	TRBJ2-3	TGTGCCAGCAGTTTCGGACTTACCATAGATACGCAGTATTTT	CASSFGLTIDTQYF
TRBV5-1	TRBD1	few	TRBJ1-1	TGCGCCAGCAGCGTGGACAGGGGACTCACTGAAGCTTTCTTT	CASSVDRGLTEAFF
TRBV6-1	NA	many	TRBJ1-5	TGTGCCAGCAGAGATACAGTTAAAAGAAGTAATCAGCCCCAGCATTTT	CASRDTVKRSNQPQHF
TRBV30	TRBD2	NA	TRBJ2-4	TGTGCCTGGAGTGTACGGCTAGCGGAAAACATTCAGTACTTC	CAWSVRLAENIQYF
TRBV7-9	NA	NA	TRBJ2-1	TGTGCCACCTGGGACAATGAGCAGTTCTTC	CATWDNEQFF